The following is a TCR beta chain sequence with its context. These data originate in a study of cytomegalovirus exposure and HLA in healthy donors. CDR3 length equals 17 residues. Per the germline V gene, CDR1 is SGHVS and CDR2 is FNYEAQ. With 7 bases clipped from V and 0 bases from J, the junction kept 6 bases outside the gene matches. 60 Vbeta and 13 Jbeta primers were used in PCR. Measured with immunoSEQ multiplex PCR; TCRdb has only the in-frame clones, and not every one. This sample has roughly 97,000 clones, with 78% found just once. The sequencing input was PBMCs. The receptor was isolated from a woman aged 40-49 years in good health and CMV-seronegative. The gene calls are TRBV7-6 and TRBJ2-6; 10 bases map to TRBD1. The CDR3 loop is CASNGQGEHSGANVLTF. In nucleotides, the CDR3 is TGTGCCAGCAACGGACAGGGGGAGCACTCTGGGGCCAACGTCCTGACTTTC.